This entry is about one T cell receptor beta chain. This clonotype was recorded at least ten times. Its antigen remains undetermined. Per-base quality was not reported, and no clone a single base away is much larger than it. This entry is derived from a study of T cells in Graves' hyperthyroidism and ophthalmopathy (dated by TCRdb to between 2018 and 2021). About the full investigation: Peripheral blood was collected at initial diagnosis, before any treatment. A discovery cohort of about 100 patients, fewer than 50 with Graves' ophthalmopathy and more than 55 with stable Graves' hyperthyroidism, was used to find distinguishing TCR V-J signatures. Whether ophthalmopathy could be predicted prospectively was tested in an independent validation cohort made up of fewer than 20 hyperthyroidism patients plus 17 patients who later progressed to ophthalmopathy. The 85 to 100 discovery patients were randomly split 7:3 into training and test sets. In roughly six Graves' hyperthyroidism patients, the study also compared T-cell repertoires from thyroid tissue with T-cell repertoires from blood. Once sampling was done, hyperthyroidism patients were given methimazole at a starting dose of 30 mg daily, whereas ophthalmopathy patients were given high-dose intravenous methylprednisolone. The paper describes TCR Vbeta CDR3 sequencing of 140 or so peripheral blood samples, made up of about 41 ophthalmopathy patients, 70 to 75 hyperthyroidism patients and some 17 progressor patients.

The paper's findings and limits, for the study overall: During validation, the model predicted progression to ophthalmopathy a median of approximately six months ahead of onset, with more than 60% sensitivity and about 72% specificity. Sample size was not statistically predetermined, and blinding of investigators to group allocation was not performed. Ophthalmopathy was separated from stable hyperthyroidism by a 13 V-J signature model, with around 90% sensitivity and roughly 81% specificity obtained in cross-validation and 80%/75% obtained in testing. Blood samples also contained most of the expanded thyroid clonotypes (frequency above 0.001), which suggests that blood repertoires may reflect thyroid immune responses.

Including the terminal cysteine and phenylalanine, the CDR3 comprises 14 residues. Of the read, only the CDR3 DNA is kept; its 42 bases are in frame from base 1. CDR1 and CDR2, looked up from the germline V gene, are SNHLY and FYNNEI. Trimming costs V 7 bases and J 1 base, and their ends lie 13 bases apart. The TCR beta CDR3 regions were amplified from RNA transcripts. For the first round of RT-PCR on the TCR CDR3, the HTBI primer set was used together with the Qiagen OneStep RT-PCR kit. Libraries were constructed in a second round of multiplex PCR, after which size selection and purification were carried out. Paired-end sequencing of the libraries was performed with 100 bp reads on an Illumina HiSeq2000. As for how the authors treated the data: SOAPnuke was used to process the raw data, throwing out any read that contained adapters or uncalled bases, had a mean Phred below 15, or lacked an exact constant-primer or identifier match. COPE v1.2.5 was used to merge high-quality paired reads, and clonotypes were defined as unique nucleotide sequences. Clonotypes were aligned to IMGT TRBV, TRBD and TRBJ reference segments using MiTCR v1.1. The analysis included only V-J combinations with a frequency above 0.0001, which together covered around 99% of the repertoires. A TCS score was defined as the ratio of F50 (clonal expansion) to E x V (chaos), with BLOSUM62-based TCRdist applied between CDR3 peptides within each V-J. Welch's t-statistics and random forest reduced fewer than 550 V-J features to around 14, which were used in a naive Bayes classifier (R e1071). The public reads were reprocessed in TCRdb via fastp at Q25 and MiXCR, keeping in-frame beta chains. Identical CDR3 protein sequences are pooled into one entry, listed with their most common genes and DNA. In this record, the V and J calls reflect TCRdb's handling and not the investigators' own analysis. The sample contains more than 300,000 distinct CDR3 sequences, under 15% of them found a single time. The top ten constitute 9.2% of the sample.

Stable Graves' hyperthyroidism was defined as no progression to ophthalmopathy during 18 months of follow-up. Hyperthyroidism patients were newly diagnosed, with disease duration under 2 months, and aged 18 to 65 years. Exclusion was applied to patients with uncontrolled infections, other autoimmune diseases, pregnancy or lactation. Diagnoses were established on the basis of clinical symptoms, serum thyroxine and TRAb, thyroid ultrasound, and orbital computed tomography. Ficoll-Paque density gradient centrifugation was used to isolate PBMCs from approximately 10 ml of fresh peripheral blood. Total RNA was extracted using Trizol reagent, and RNA quality was assessed on an Agilent 2100 Bioanalyzer.

The chain employs TRBV2 and TRBJ1-1, with the D gene too uncertain to name. The sequence came from a woman aged 18-30 years with Graves' hyperthyroidism. The sequencing sample was made of blood. The CDR3: CASTILDQNTEAFF. Here is the DNA: TGTGCCAGCACCATCCTGGACCAGAACACTGAAGCTTTCTTT.